This T cell receptor (beta chain) was observed in a study of blood T cells in healthy people across ages. With a J-beta primer mix and a sample-barcoded 5' primer, a second PCR ran 7 to 11 cycles. TCRdb re-analysed the 5' RACE reads in MiXCR, keeping a single row per CDR3 protein. The sample yields some 730,000 distinct CDR3 sequences, about 20% seen once. This clonotype was seen many times. The material sequenced was blood. This sequence originates from a man between 65 and 85 years old in good health.

The CDR3 protein is CSARDVGQGKLFF. In DNA form, the CDR3 reads TGCAGTGCTAGAGATGTGGGACAGGGGAAACTGTTTTTT. The rearrangement uses TRBV20-1 and TRBJ1-4; 10 bases fit TRBD1. Germline loops: CDR1 DFQATT, CDR2 SNEGSKA (reference sequence). V lost 0 bases, J lost 11 bases, and 3 bases stayed unmatched. The CDR3 runs to 13 residues.